This is a list of T cell receptor beta chains from one sample in a study of T cell responses to AZD1222 COVID-19 vaccine. The protocol was immunoSEQ multiplex PCR, while the TCRdb copy is restricted to in-frame clones and leaves out a portion. Among fewer than 200,000 clones listed, about 83% were seen once. Sample: peripheral blood, taken 28 days after the second AZD1222 dose. The receptor source for this set is an adult who received the AZD1222 COVID-19 vaccine. Both conserved end residues are part of each CDR3. The order of the fields is J gene, D gene, V gene, clone size, CDR3 DNA, CDR3 protein. D genes are given only for firm matches. Clone size is shown for a subset of rows, as once, few, many or a class of expanded clone.

j_call: TRBJ2-5; d_call: TRBD2; v_call: TRBV20-1; clone_size: NA; cdr3_nt: TGCAGTGCTAGTGGGTTAGCGGGGAACGAACAAGAGACCCAGTACTTC; cdr3_aa: CSASGLAGNEQETQYF
j_call: TRBJ1-4; d_call: NA; v_call: TRBV2; clone_size: NA; cdr3_nt: TGTGCCAGCAAGGGGGGAAAACTGTTTTTT; cdr3_aa: CASKGGKLFF
j_call: TRBJ1-5; d_call: NA; v_call: TRBV7-8; clone_size: NA; cdr3_nt: TGTGCCAGCAGCTTTCGGAGCGGGGGTAGCAATCAGCCCCAGCATTTT; cdr3_aa: CASSFRSGGSNQPQHF
j_call: TRBJ1-2; d_call: TRBD1; v_call: TRBV19; clone_size: NA; cdr3_nt: TGTGCCAGTAGTATAGCGGGACAGGGGCCTAACTATGGCTACACCTTC; cdr3_aa: CASSIAGQGPNYGYTF
j_call: TRBJ1-1; d_call: NA; v_call: TRBV5-5; clone_size: NA; cdr3_nt: TGTGCCAGTTCGGGTGGGGGCTCTGAAGCTTTCTTT; cdr3_aa: CASSGGGSEAFF
j_call: TRBJ2-5; d_call: NA; v_call: TRBV5-1; clone_size: few; cdr3_nt: TGCGCCAGCAGCTTAAGGGTTTGGGAGACCCAGTACTTC; cdr3_aa: CASSLRVWETQYF
j_call: TRBJ1-2; d_call: TRBD1; v_call: TRBV3-1/TRBV3-2; clone_size: NA; cdr3_nt: TGTGCCAGCAGTTCGACAGGGGGCTCTCCGTTCTATGGCTACACCTTC; cdr3_aa: CASSSTGGSPFYGYTF
j_call: TRBJ1-2; d_call: NA; v_call: TRBV27; clone_size: NA; cdr3_nt: TGTGCCAGCAGTTACGGGGAGAGCCCTTTAGAGAATGGCTACACCTTC; cdr3_aa: CASSYGESPLENGYTF
j_call: TRBJ1-2; d_call: NA; v_call: TRBV6-5; clone_size: once; cdr3_nt: TGTGCCAGCAGTTCTGGGGGTGGCTACACCTTC; cdr3_aa: CASSSGGGYTF
j_call: TRBJ1-1; d_call: NA; v_call: TRBV12-3/TRBV12-4; clone_size: NA; cdr3_nt: TGTGCCAGCAGCTATAAGGGCCTGCGGGGAGCTTTCTTT; cdr3_aa: CASSYKGLRGAFF
j_call: TRBJ2-3; d_call: NA; v_call: TRBV19; clone_size: NA; cdr3_nt: TGTGCCAGTAGTTCCCACGGGACGGGCCCAGATACGCAGTATTTT; cdr3_aa: CASSSHGTGPDTQYF
j_call: TRBJ2-5; d_call: NA; v_call: TRBV6-5; clone_size: NA; cdr3_nt: TGTGCCAGCAGTTGGAGCCGGGGACAAGAGACCCAGTACTTC; cdr3_aa: CASSWSRGQETQYF
j_call: TRBJ2-3; d_call: NA; v_call: TRBV18; clone_size: NA; cdr3_nt: TGTGCCAGCTCCCTACGGCAGGGGAGCACAGATACGCAGTATTTT; cdr3_aa: CASSLRQGSTDTQYF
j_call: TRBJ1-2; d_call: NA; v_call: TRBV12-3/TRBV12-4; clone_size: NA; cdr3_nt: TGTGCCAGCAGTCCTGGGAACTATGGCTACACCTTC; cdr3_aa: CASSPGNYGYTF
j_call: TRBJ1-1; d_call: NA; v_call: TRBV19; clone_size: NA; cdr3_nt: TGTGCCAGTACCCCCGGTAGGGGGGGCTCCCTTTTAGAAGCTTTCTTT; cdr3_aa: CASTPGRGGSLLEAFF
j_call: TRBJ1-1; d_call: NA; v_call: TRBV9; clone_size: NA; cdr3_nt: TGTGCCAGCAGCGTAGTCTCGAACACTGAAGCTTTCTTT; cdr3_aa: CASSVVSNTEAFF
j_call: TRBJ2-1; d_call: TRBD2; v_call: TRBV5-8; clone_size: NA; cdr3_nt: TGTGCCAGCAGCCTTGGACTAGCGGGGACAGAGGAGCAGTTCTTC; cdr3_aa: CASSLGLAGTEEQFF
j_call: TRBJ1-3; d_call: NA; v_call: TRBV4-1; clone_size: NA; cdr3_nt: TGCGCCAGCGGTCGAGACTCTGGAAACACCATATATTTT; cdr3_aa: CASGRDSGNTIYF
j_call: TRBJ1-2; d_call: TRBD1; v_call: TRBV9; clone_size: NA; cdr3_nt: TGTGCCAGCGGGCCGGGACAGGGAGGCGTCTATGGCTACACCTTC; cdr3_aa: CASGPGQGGVYGYTF
j_call: TRBJ2-3; d_call: NA; v_call: TRBV3-1/TRBV3-2; clone_size: once; cdr3_nt: TGTGCCAGCAGCCCCCGGGACACCCGCACAGATACGCAGTATTTT; cdr3_aa: CASSPRDTRTDTQYF
j_call: TRBJ1-5; d_call: NA; v_call: TRBV3-1/TRBV3-2; clone_size: NA; cdr3_nt: TGTGCCAGCAGCCAAACAGCGGCGTCGGGCCAGCCCCAGCATTTT; cdr3_aa: CASSQTAASGQPQHF
j_call: TRBJ2-6; d_call: NA; v_call: TRBV7-9; clone_size: NA; cdr3_nt: TGTGCCAGCAGCTTAGTATGGGGGCCCGGGGCTGGGGCCAACGTCCTGACTTTC; cdr3_aa: CASSLVWGPGAGANVLTF
j_call: TRBJ1-2; d_call: TRBD1; v_call: TRBV4-3; clone_size: NA; cdr3_nt: TGCGCCAGCAGCCAAGATGAGGGGGCGCGGTATGGCTACACCTTC; cdr3_aa: CASSQDEGARYGYTF
j_call: TRBJ1-2; d_call: NA; v_call: TRBV3-1/TRBV3-2; clone_size: NA; cdr3_nt: TGTGCCAGCAGCCGCCCCGGGGGCGGAGTCGATGGCTACACCTTC; cdr3_aa: CASSRPGGGVDGYTF
j_call: TRBJ2-5; d_call: NA; v_call: TRBV29-1; clone_size: once; cdr3_nt: TGCAGCGTTGGGGGACGTCGAGAGACCCAGTACTTC; cdr3_aa: CSVGGRRETQYF
j_call: TRBJ2-7; d_call: NA; v_call: TRBV2; clone_size: once; cdr3_nt: TGTGCCGGCCTAGGACTTAGCTCCTACGAGCAGTACTTC; cdr3_aa: CAGLGLSSYEQYF
j_call: TRBJ2-1; d_call: NA; v_call: TRBV6-5; clone_size: NA; cdr3_nt: TGTGCCAGCAGACAGGGCAGGAGCATCCTCTTTGAGCAGTTCTTC; cdr3_aa: CASRQGRSILFEQFF
j_call: TRBJ1-3; d_call: NA; v_call: TRBV9; clone_size: NA; cdr3_nt: TGTGCCAGCGCGGGAGGGGACGGTGGAAACACCATATATTTT; cdr3_aa: CASAGGDGGNTIYF
j_call: TRBJ1-1; d_call: TRBD1; v_call: TRBV18; clone_size: NA; cdr3_nt: TGTGCCAGCTCACCACCGAGGGGGCACACTGAAGCTTTCTTT; cdr3_aa: CASSPPRGHTEAFF
j_call: TRBJ2-5; d_call: NA; v_call: TRBV5-1; clone_size: NA; cdr3_nt: TGCGCCAGCAGCTTGGATAGGGCTTCCTCCGGGACCCAGTACTTC; cdr3_aa: CASSLDRASSGTQYF
j_call: TRBJ1-2; d_call: TRBD1; v_call: TRBV7-9; clone_size: NA; cdr3_nt: TGTGCCAGCAGCCTACGGGACAGGGCCTATGGCTACACCTTC; cdr3_aa: CASSLRDRAYGYTF
j_call: TRBJ2-2; d_call: TRBD1; v_call: TRBV28; clone_size: NA; cdr3_nt: TGTGCCAGCAGTTTCGATGAGACAGGGAGCACCGGGGAGCTGTTTTTT; cdr3_aa: CASSFDETGSTGELFF
j_call: TRBJ2-1; d_call: NA; v_call: TRBV19; clone_size: NA; cdr3_nt: TGTGCCAGTAGTATCGGGGCTATTGGACGTTACTACAATGAGCAGTTCTTC; cdr3_aa: CASSIGAIGRYYNEQFF
j_call: TRBJ1-1; d_call: NA; v_call: TRBV19; clone_size: NA; cdr3_nt: TGTGCCAGTAGTATAGAGGGGGCTGAAGCTTTCTTT; cdr3_aa: CASSIEGAEAFF
j_call: TRBJ1-2; d_call: NA; v_call: TRBV7-9; clone_size: NA; cdr3_nt: TGTGCCAGCAGCCACGTCACAGGGTACTATGGCTACACCTTC; cdr3_aa: CASSHVTGYYGYTF
j_call: TRBJ1-2; d_call: NA; v_call: TRBV4-2; clone_size: NA; cdr3_nt: TGTGCCAGCAGCCAAGGAGGGGGGGTTAGTTATGGCTACACCTTC; cdr3_aa: CASSQGGGVSYGYTF
j_call: TRBJ2-2; d_call: TRBD1; v_call: TRBV13; clone_size: NA; cdr3_nt: TGTGCCAGCAGCCGAGGACAGGGAAACACCGGGGAGCTGTTTTTT; cdr3_aa: CASSRGQGNTGELFF
j_call: TRBJ2-2; d_call: TRBD2; v_call: TRBV10-1; clone_size: once; cdr3_nt: TGCGCCAGCAGCCCTCTAGCGGGGGGGGTCACCGGGGAGCTGTTTTTT; cdr3_aa: CASSPLAGGVTGELFF
j_call: TRBJ2-7; d_call: NA; v_call: TRBV18; clone_size: NA; cdr3_nt: TGTGCCAGCTCACCAGTTATAGCTGGGGGCCGAGGCTACGAGCAGTACTTC; cdr3_aa: CASSPVIAGGRGYEQYF
j_call: TRBJ2-3; d_call: NA; v_call: TRBV20-1; clone_size: NA; cdr3_nt: TGCAGTGCCGGCATAGCTACGCAGTATTTT; cdr3_aa: CSAGIATQYF
j_call: TRBJ2-3; d_call: TRBD2; v_call: TRBV4-2; clone_size: NA; cdr3_nt: TGTGCCAGCAGCCAAGCTGGGGGCTGGGAATCTAGCGGGTACACAGATACGCAGTATTTT; cdr3_aa: CASSQAGGWESSGYTDTQYF
j_call: TRBJ1-3; d_call: NA; v_call: TRBV4-1; clone_size: NA; cdr3_nt: TGCGCCAGCAGCCAAGGACAGTCATCTGGAAACACCATATATTTT; cdr3_aa: CASSQGQSSGNTIYF
j_call: TRBJ2-1; d_call: NA; v_call: TRBV5-6; clone_size: NA; cdr3_nt: TGTGCCAGCAGCCGCATACTAGACCAGTTCTTC; cdr3_aa: CASSRILDQFF
j_call: TRBJ1-2; d_call: NA; v_call: TRBV2; clone_size: NA; cdr3_nt: TGTGCCAGCAGTGTTGGGGACCCGAATGGATATGGCTACACCTTC; cdr3_aa: CASSVGDPNGYGYTF
j_call: TRBJ1-2; d_call: TRBD1; v_call: TRBV6-1; clone_size: many; cdr3_nt: TGTGCCAGCAGTGAAGTCGTGGACAGGGCTCTCTCCTATGGCTACACCTTC; cdr3_aa: CASSEVVDRALSYGYTF
j_call: TRBJ2-7; d_call: TRBD2; v_call: TRBV7-9; clone_size: NA; cdr3_nt: TGTGCCAGCAGCTTAGATGGGGAGGGCTCCTACGAGCAGTACTTC; cdr3_aa: CASSLDGEGSYEQYF
j_call: TRBJ2-2; d_call: TRBD1; v_call: TRBV27; clone_size: NA; cdr3_nt: TGTGCCAGCAGAACAGGGGTTCCCGTGAACACCGGGGAGCTGTTTTTT; cdr3_aa: CASRTGVPVNTGELFF
j_call: TRBJ2-7; d_call: TRBD1; v_call: TRBV29-1; clone_size: NA; cdr3_nt: TGCAGCGCCCGACAGGGGAGAACCTACGAGCAGTACTTC; cdr3_aa: CSARQGRTYEQYF
j_call: TRBJ2-3; d_call: NA; v_call: TRBV6-5; clone_size: NA; cdr3_nt: TGTGCCAGCAGTTACCCGGCCACAGATACGCAGTATTTT; cdr3_aa: CASSYPATDTQYF
j_call: TRBJ1-3; d_call: TRBD1; v_call: TRBV7-2; clone_size: NA; cdr3_nt: TGTGCCAGCAGCTTTAGTCAGGGGGCCTCTGGAAACACCATATATTTT; cdr3_aa: CASSFSQGASGNTIYF
j_call: TRBJ1-3; d_call: NA; v_call: TRBV18; clone_size: NA; cdr3_nt: TGTGCCAGCTCACCCTCGACACGGAGCTCTGGAAACACCATATATTTT; cdr3_aa: CASSPSTRSSGNTIYF
j_call: TRBJ1-6; d_call: NA; v_call: TRBV10-1; clone_size: NA; cdr3_nt: TGCGCCAGCAGTGAGTTCCGGACGAATTCACCCCTCCACTTT; cdr3_aa: CASSEFRTNSPLHF
j_call: TRBJ2-6; d_call: NA; v_call: TRBV4-2; clone_size: few; cdr3_nt: TGTGCCAGCAGCCAAGACAGGGCCAGGAGGTCCTCTGGGGCCAACGTCCTGACTTTC; cdr3_aa: CASSQDRARRSSGANVLTF
j_call: TRBJ2-3; d_call: NA; v_call: TRBV7-2; clone_size: NA; cdr3_nt: TGTGCCAGCAGCTTAGGAGGGGGTTTTGGCACAGATACGCAGTATTTT; cdr3_aa: CASSLGGGFGTDTQYF
j_call: TRBJ2-1; d_call: NA; v_call: TRBV19; clone_size: NA; cdr3_nt: TGTGCCAGTAGTATAGGAAAGGGGCTTAGCAATGAGCAGTTCTTC; cdr3_aa: CASSIGKGLSNEQFF